This TCR beta chain was retrieved from a study of blood T cell repertoires in COVID-19. Turning to the study itself: Some COVID-19 samples were acute and others convalescent; all came from the United States, Italy and Spain. PBMCs, B-cell-depleted T cells, or T cells provided the cDNA or gDNA that made up the material.

Per the study methods: Amplification of reference gene primers was used by the study to estimate nucleated cell counts. Data came from immunoSEQ multiplex PCR; TCRdb stores just in-frame clones and leaves some out. V, J and clone size were drawn from that table, and D and trimming were deduced from the DNA. The table has a few hundred thousand clones, under 90% seen once; the top ten hold roughly 3.1%. Trimming removed 8 bases at V and 1 base at J, with 15 bases between. This CDR3 comprises 15 residues. CDR1 and CDR2 from the germline V gene are MRHNA and SNTAGT. This chain connects TRBV6-4 to TRBJ2-1, with D possibly matching TRBD2 (6 bases). Sequencing input: peripheral blood. The TCR was taken from a woman between 18 and 29 years old with acute or convalescent COVID-19. The CDR3 bases are TGTGCCAGCCGCTCCGAGGGAGGATCCTACAATGAGCAGTTCTTC. Its translation is CASRSEGGSYNEQFF.